This T cell receptor beta chain derives from a study of shared clonotypes between healthy human individuals. Study results and caveats: The authors sampled blood alone, and tissue repertoires likely differ. What limited the represented genetic and exposure-history diversity was the small number of donors.

In regard to this clone: The antigen is not known.

Generated by immunoSEQ multiplex PCR, the TCRdb table keeps only in-frame clones and is missing some. The table lists roughly 2.4 million clones, more than 90% of them singletons, with approximately 0.13% in the top ten. CDR3 size: 18 residues. CDR1 is MNHNS, CDR2 SASEGT, per germline. The V segment lost 3 bases and the J segment 0 bases; nucleotides outside the gene matches: 6. Sequencing used naive CD4+ T cells sorted from blood. Noted subset: CD45RA+ positively selected. J is TRBJ2-6 and V is TRBV6-1, with TRBD1 matching 9 bases. This receptor was obtained from a man aged 18 to 29 in good health. The CDR3 DNA reads as TGTGCCAGCAGTGAGAGGGACAGGGCCCTCTCTGGGGCCAACGTCCTGACTTTC. Translation gives CASSERDRALSGANVLTF.